The subject of this entry is one TCR beta chain. Its antigen is not identified. The data were obtained in a study of shared clonotypes between healthy human individuals. Notes on the study in general: Despite large depth, sorted-subset datasets appeared incompletely sequenced. Across subsets, estimated richness was generally greater for naive than for memory populations.

CDR3 size: 14 residues. Germline assignment: CDR1 MNHEY and CDR2 SMNVEV (reference sequence). V was shortened by 2 bases and J by 4 bases, with 11 bases between the two germline ends. CD45RO-negative cells were positively selected for CCR7, leaving out terminally differentiated effector memory CD45RA+ cells. Adults of Caucasian background living in Nashville, Tennessee made up all donors. Deep was the level at which the assay was run. Sequenced by immunoSEQ multiplex PCR; TCRdb stores in-frame clones only, minus some. The sample lists just over 2,000,000 clones, approximately 94% occurring once. This clonotype originated in a young man in good health. The chain joins TRBV27 to TRBJ1-1; a possible D gene is TRBD1 (5 bases). The material sequenced was naive CD8+ T cells sorted from blood. The CDR3 here is CASSLRGPSTEAFF. DNA for the CDR3: TGTGCCAGCAGTTTAAGGGGACCCAGCACTGAAGCTTTCTTT.